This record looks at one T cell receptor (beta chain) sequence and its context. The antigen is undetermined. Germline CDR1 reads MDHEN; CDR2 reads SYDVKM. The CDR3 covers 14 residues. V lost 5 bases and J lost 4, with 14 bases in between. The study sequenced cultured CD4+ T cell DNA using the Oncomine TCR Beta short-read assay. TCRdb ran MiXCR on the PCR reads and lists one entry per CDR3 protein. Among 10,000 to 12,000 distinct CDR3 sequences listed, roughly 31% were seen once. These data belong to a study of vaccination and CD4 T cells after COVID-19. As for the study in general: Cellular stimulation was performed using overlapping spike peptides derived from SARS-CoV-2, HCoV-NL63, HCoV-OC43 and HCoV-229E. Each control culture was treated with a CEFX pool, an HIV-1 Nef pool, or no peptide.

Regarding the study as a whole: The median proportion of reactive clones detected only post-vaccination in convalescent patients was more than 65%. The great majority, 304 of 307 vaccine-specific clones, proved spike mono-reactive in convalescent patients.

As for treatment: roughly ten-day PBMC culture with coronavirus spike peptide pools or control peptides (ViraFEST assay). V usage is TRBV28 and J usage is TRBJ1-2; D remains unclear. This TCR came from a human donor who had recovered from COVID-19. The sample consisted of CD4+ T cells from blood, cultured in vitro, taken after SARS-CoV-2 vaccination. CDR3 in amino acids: CASSPVTVVYGYTF. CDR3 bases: TGTGCCAGCAGTCCAGTTACGGTGGTCTATGGCTACACCTTC.